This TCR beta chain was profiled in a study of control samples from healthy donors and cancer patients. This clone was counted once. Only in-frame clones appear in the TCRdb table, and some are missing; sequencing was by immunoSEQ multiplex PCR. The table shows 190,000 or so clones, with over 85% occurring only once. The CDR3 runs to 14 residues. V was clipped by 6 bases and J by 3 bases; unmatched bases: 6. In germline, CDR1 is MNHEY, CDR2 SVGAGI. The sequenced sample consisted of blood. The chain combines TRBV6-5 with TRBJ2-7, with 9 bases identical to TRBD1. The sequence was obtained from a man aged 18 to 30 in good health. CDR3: CASRGTGNGYEQYF. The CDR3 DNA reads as TGTGCCAGCAGGGGGACAGGGAATGGCTACGAGCAGTACTTC.